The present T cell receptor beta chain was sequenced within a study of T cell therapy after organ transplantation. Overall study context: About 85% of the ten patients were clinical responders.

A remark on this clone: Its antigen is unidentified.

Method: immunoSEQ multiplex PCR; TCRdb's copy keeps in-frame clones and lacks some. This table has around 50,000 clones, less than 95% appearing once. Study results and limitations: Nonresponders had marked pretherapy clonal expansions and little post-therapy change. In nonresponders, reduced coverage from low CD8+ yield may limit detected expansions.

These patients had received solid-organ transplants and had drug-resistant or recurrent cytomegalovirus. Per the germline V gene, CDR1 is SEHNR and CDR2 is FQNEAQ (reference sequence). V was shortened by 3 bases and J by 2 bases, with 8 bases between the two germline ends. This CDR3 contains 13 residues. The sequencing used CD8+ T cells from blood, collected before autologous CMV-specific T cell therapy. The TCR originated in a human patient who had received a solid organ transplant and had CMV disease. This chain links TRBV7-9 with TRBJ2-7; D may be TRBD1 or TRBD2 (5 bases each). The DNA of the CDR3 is TGTGCCAGCAGCTTTGGGGGTCCCTACGAGCAGTACTTC. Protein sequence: CASSFGGPYEQYF.